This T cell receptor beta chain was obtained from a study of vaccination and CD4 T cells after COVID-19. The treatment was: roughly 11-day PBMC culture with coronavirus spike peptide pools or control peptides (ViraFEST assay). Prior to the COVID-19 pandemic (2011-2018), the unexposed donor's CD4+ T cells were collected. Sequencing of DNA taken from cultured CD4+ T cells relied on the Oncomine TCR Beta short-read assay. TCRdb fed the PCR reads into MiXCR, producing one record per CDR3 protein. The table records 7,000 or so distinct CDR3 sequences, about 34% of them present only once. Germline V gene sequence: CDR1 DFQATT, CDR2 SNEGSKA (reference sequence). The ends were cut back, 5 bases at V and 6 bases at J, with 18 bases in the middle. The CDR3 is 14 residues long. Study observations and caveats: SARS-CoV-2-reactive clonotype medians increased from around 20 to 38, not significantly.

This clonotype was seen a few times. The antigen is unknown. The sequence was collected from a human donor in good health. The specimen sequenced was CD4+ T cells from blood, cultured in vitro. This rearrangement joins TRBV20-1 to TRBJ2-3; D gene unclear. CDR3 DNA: TGCAGTGCTCCTTTCGACCTCCATGCGGATACGCAGTATTTT. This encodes CSAPFDLHADTQYF.